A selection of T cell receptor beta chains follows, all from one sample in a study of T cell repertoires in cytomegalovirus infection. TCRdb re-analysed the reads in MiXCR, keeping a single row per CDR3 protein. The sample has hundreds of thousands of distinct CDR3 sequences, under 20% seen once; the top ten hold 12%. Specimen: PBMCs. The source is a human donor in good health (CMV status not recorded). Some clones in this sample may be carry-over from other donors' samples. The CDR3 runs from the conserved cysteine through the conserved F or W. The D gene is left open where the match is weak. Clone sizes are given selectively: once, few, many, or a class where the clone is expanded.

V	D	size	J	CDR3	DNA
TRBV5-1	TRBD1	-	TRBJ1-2	CASSLDRVRSGYTF	TGCGCCAGCAGCCTGGACAGGGTGAGATCTGGCTACACCTTC
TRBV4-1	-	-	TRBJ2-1	CASSQESRGVRVFF	TGCGCCAGCAGCCAAGAGAGCAGGGGCGTCCGAGTTTTCTTC
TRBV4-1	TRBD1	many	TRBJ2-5	CASSQEMTGPRAQYF	TGCGCCAGCAGCCAAGAAATGACAGGGCCAAGGGCCCAGTACTTC
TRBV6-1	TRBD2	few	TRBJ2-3	CASSEYTSGSTDTQYF	TGTGCCAGCAGTGAATATACTAGCGGAAGCACAGATACGCAGTATTTT
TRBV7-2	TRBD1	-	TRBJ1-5	CASSSDRGLRDNQRQHF	TGTGCCAGCAGCTCCGACAGGGGGCTTAGGGACAATCAGCGCCAGCATTTT
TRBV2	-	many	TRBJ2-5	CASSWDSDGTQYF	TGTGCCAGCAGTTGGGACTCGGATGGGACCCAGTACTTC
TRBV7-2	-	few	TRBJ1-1	CASSLADGALGTEAFF	TGTGCCAGCAGCTTAGCGGACGGCGCTTTGGGGACTGAAGCTTTCTTT
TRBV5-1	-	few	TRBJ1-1	CASSLEGRGTEAFF	TGCGCCAGCAGCTTGGAGGGCAGGGGTACTGAAGCTTTCTTT
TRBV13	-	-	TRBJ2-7	CASSLLGDYEQYF	TGTGCCAGCAGCTTATTGGGAGATTACGAGCAGTACTTC
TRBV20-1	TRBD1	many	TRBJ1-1	CSASRTGGSTEAFF	TGCAGTGCTAGCCGGACAGGGGGGTCGACTGAAGCTTTCTTT
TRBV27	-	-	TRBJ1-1	CASSLVQGTEAFF	TGTGCCAGCAGTTTAGTCCAGGGGACTGAAGCTTTCTTT